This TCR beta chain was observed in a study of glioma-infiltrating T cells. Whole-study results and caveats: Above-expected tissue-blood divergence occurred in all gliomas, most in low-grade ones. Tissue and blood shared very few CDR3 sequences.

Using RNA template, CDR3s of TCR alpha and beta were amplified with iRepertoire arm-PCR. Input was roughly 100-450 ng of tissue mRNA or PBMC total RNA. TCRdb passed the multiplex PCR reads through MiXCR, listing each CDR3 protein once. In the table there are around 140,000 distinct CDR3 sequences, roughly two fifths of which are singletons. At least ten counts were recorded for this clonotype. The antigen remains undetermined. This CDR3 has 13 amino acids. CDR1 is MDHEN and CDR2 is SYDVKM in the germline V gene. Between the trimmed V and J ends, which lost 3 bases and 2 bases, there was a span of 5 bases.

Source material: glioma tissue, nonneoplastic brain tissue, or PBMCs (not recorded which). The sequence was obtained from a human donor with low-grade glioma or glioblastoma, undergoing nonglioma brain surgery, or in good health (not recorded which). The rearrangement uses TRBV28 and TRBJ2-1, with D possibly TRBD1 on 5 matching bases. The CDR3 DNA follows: TGTGCCAGCAGTTTGACAGCCTACAATGAGCAGTTCTTC. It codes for CASSLTAYNEQFF.